This T cell receptor beta chain was captured by sequencing in a study of blood T cells in healthy people across ages. Overall study: Capturing about one barcoded beta molecule per two T cells was achieved by template switching.

For the second PCR, which ran for roughly 7 to 11 cycles, a sample-barcoded 5' primer and a J-beta primer mix were used. Using its own MiXCR run on the 5' RACE reads, TCRdb lists one record per CDR3 protein. The data contain 1.5 million to 1.8 million distinct CDR3 sequences, 40% to 45% of them singletons. The length of the CDR3 is 14 residues. V was clipped by 3 bases and J by 3 bases; unmatched bases: 7. Per the germline V gene, CDR1 is DFQATT and CDR2 is SNEGSKA (reference sequence). This clonotype occurred a few times. Ten milliliters of peripheral blood were drawn from each donor into EDTA-treated tubes.

Sequencing was done on a sample of blood. The clonotype was recovered from a woman aged 18-29 years in good health. This chain connects TRBV20-1 to TRBJ1-1; 7 positions match TRBD1. The CDR3: CSASRGGWHTEAFF. The DNA for the CDR3 is TGCAGTGCTAGCCGAGGGGGCTGGCACACTGAAGCTTTCTTT.